This T cell receptor (beta chain) was identified during a study of beta chain features in type 1 diabetes. Expressed TCRB transcripts were sequenced because the entire RNA isolate underwent reverse transcription. Repertoires were generated with immunoSEQ multiplex PCR, while TCRdb's copy carries only in-frame clones and drops some. Here the sample spans some 400,000 clones, less than 15% being singletons. The V gene's germline CDR1 is LNHDA and CDR2 SQIVND (reference sequence). Germline trimming cut 11 bases from V and 5 bases from J; bases unmatched to any gene: 6. The CDR3 runs 12 residues. The sample was naive CD4+ T cells from blood. The chain couples TRBV19 to TRBJ1-5; 7 bases agree with TRBD1. The receptor comes from a woman under 30 in good health. The CDR3 here is CAGKTGDQPQHF. In DNA, the CDR3 is TGTGCCGGAAAAACAGGGGATCAGCCCCAGCATTTT.